What follows is one T cell receptor beta chain and its context. The antigen is undetermined. The entry originates in a study of OX40 agonist ivuxolimab in advanced cancers. Across the whole study: Treatment of patients was with ivuxolimab, an agonistic anti-OX40 (CD134) antibody. At 0.01 to 10 mg/kg, ivuxolimab was administered intravenously to patients every 2 weeks.

Findings and caveats of the study: Within 6 weeks, CD4+ and CD8+ blood T cells expanded clonally at 0.1 to 3.0 mg/kg.

Here immunoSEQ multiplex PCR was the method, and the copy in TCRdb shows in-frame clones only, minus some. The table records about 22,000 clones, about 80% of them present only once. Deletions cut 0 bases from V and 8 bases from J, with 20 bases between. This CDR3 has 17 residues. Germline V gene data show CDR1 as MGHRA and CDR2 as YSYEKL. Drawing of blood for sampling happened at baseline, at cycle 4 day 1, and at cycle 7 day 1. Sample: CD4+ or CD8+ T cells sorted from blood, taken in a trial of the OX40 agonist ivuxolimab. The chain carries TRBV4-1 and TRBJ2-1; D may be TRBD2 (6 bases). The TCR was taken from an adult with an advanced solid tumor such as melanoma, head and neck, liver or kidney cancer. In DNA, the CDR3 is TGCGCCAGCAGCCAAGATTTTGAAGCGGGCGTCGTTTATGAGCAGTTCTTC. This translates into CASSQDFEAGVVYEQFF.